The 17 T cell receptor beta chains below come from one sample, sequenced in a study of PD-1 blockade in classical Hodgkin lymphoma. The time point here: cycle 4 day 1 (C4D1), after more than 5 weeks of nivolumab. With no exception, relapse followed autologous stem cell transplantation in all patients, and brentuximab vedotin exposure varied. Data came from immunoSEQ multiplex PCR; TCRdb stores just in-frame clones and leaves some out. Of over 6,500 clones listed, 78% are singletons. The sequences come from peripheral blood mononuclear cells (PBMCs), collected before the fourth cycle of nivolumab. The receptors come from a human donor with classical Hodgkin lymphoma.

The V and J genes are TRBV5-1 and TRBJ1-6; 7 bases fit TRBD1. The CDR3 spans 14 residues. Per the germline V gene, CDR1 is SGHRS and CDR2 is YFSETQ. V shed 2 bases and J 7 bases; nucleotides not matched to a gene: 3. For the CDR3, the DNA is TGCGCCAGCAGCTTCGGACAGGAAAATTCACCCCTCCACTTT. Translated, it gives CASSFGQENSPLHF. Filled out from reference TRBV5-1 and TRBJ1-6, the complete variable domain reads KAGVTQTPRYLIKTRGQQVTLSCSPISGHRSVSWYQQTPGQGLQFLFEYFSETQRNKGNFPGRFSGRQFSNSRSEMNVSTLELGDSALYLCASSFGQENSPLHFGNGTRLTVT.

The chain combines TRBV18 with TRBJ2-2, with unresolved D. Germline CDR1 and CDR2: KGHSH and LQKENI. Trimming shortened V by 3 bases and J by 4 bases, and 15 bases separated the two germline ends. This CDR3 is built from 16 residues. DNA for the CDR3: TGTGCCAGCTCACCTTCGGGCCTAGATTTCACCGGGGAGCTGTTTTTT. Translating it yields CASSPSGLDFTGELFF.

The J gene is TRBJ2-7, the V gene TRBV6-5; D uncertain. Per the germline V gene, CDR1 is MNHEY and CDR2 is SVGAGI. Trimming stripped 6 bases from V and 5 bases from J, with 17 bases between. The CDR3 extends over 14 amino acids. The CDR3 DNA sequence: TGTGCCAGCAGCCCGACATTCCTTACCCACGAGCAGTACTTC. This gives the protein CASSPTFLTHEQYF.

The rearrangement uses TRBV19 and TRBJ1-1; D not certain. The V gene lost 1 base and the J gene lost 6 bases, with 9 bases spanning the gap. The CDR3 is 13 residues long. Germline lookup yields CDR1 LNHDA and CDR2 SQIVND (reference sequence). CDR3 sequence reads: CASSIGASSEAFF. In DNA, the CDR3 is TGTGCCAGTAGTATAGGGGCCAGCTCTGAAGCTTTCTTT.

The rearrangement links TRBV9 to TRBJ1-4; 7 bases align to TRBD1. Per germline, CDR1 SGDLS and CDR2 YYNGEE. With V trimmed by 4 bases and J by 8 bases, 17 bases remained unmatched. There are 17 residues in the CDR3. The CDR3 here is CASSLGRETGRGEKLFF. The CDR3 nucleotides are TGTGCCAGCAGCCTTGGTAGAGAGACAGGGCGTGGGGAAAAACTGTTTTTT.

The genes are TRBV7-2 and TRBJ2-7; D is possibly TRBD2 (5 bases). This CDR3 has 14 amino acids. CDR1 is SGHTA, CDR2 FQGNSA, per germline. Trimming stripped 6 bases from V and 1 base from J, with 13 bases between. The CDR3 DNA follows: TGTGCCAGCAGTACAGCGGAATTTTCCTACGAGCAGTACTTC. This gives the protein CASSTAEFSYEQYF.

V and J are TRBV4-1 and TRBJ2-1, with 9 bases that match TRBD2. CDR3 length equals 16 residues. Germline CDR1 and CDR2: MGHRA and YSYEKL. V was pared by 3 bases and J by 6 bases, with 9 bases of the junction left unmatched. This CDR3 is CASSQISGSPINEQFF. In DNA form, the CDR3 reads TGCGCCAGCAGCCAGATTAGCGGGAGCCCCATCAATGAGCAGTTCTTC.

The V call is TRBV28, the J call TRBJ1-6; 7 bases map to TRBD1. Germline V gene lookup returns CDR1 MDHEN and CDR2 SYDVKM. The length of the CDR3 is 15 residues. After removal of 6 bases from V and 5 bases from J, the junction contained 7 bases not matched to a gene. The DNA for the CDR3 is TGTGCCAGCAGAAACCGGGACAGCCATAATTCACCCCTCCACTTT. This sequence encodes CASRNRDSHNSPLHF.

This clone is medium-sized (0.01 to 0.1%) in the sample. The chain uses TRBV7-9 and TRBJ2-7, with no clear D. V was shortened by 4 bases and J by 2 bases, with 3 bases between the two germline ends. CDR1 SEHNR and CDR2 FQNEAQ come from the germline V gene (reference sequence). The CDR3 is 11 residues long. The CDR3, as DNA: TGTGCCAGCAGCTCCCCCTACGAGCAGTACTTC. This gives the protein CASSSPYEQYF. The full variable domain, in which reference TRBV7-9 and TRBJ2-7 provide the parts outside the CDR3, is DTGVSQNPRHKITKRGQNVTFRCDPISEHNRLYWYRQTLGQGPEFLTYFQNEAQLEKSRLLSDRFSAERPKGSFSTLEIQRTEQGDSAMYLCASSSPYEQYFGPGTRLTVT.

The CDR3 here is CASSLEGRPREQYF. DNA of the CDR3: TGCGCCAGCAGCTTGGAGGGCAGGCCGAGGGAGCAGTACTTC. The V call is TRBV5-1, the J call TRBJ2-7, with D unclear. There are 14 residues in the CDR3. The germline V gene has CDR1 SGHRS and CDR2 YFSETQ. With 0 bases removed from V and 7 bases from J, the gap between germline ends came to 14 bases. The variable domain in full, completed from reference TRBV5-1 and TRBJ2-7, reads KAGVTQTPRYLIKTRGQQVTLSCSPISGHRSVSWYQQTPGQGLQFLFEYFSETQRNKGNFPGRFSGRQFSNSRSEMNVSTLELGDSALYLCASSLEGRPREQYFGPGTRLTVT.

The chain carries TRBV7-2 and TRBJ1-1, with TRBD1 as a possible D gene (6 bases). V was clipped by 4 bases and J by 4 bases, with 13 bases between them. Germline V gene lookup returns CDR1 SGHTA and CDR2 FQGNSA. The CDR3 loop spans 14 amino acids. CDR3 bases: TGTGCCAGCAGCTCACAGGGAGGGGGCACTGAAGCTTTCTTT. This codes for CASSSQGGGTEAFF.

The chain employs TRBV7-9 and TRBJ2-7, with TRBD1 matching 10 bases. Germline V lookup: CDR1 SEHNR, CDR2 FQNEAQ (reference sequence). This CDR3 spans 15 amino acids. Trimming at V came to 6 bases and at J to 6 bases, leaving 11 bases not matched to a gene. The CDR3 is CASRRQGARLSEQYF. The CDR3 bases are TGTGCCAGCAGACGACAGGGGGCCCGGCTGAGCGAGCAGTACTTC.

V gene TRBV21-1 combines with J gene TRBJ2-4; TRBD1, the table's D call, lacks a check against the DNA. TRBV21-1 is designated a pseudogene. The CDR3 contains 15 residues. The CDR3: CASKTGDLAKNIQYF. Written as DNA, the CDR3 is TGTGCCAGCAAGACAGGGGATCTAGCCAAAAACATTCAGTACTTC.

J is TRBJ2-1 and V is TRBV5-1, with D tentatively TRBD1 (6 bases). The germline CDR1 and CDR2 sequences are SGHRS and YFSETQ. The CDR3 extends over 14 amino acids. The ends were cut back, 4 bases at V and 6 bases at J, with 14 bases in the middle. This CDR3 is CASSGGHTSNEQFF. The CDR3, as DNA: TGCGCCAGCAGCGGGGGACATACATCCAATGAGCAGTTCTTC.

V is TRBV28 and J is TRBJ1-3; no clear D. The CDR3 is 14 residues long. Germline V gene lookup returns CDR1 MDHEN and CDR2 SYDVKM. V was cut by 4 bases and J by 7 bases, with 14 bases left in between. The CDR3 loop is CASSSPFPRNTIYF. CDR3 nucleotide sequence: TGTGCCAGCAGTTCCCCTTTCCCCAGGAACACCATATATTTT.

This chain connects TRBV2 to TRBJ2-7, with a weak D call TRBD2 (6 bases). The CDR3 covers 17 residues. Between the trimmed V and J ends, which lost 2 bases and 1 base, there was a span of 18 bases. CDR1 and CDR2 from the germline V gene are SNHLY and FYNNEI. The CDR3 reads CASSEKMPSEISYEQYF. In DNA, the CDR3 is TGTGCCAGCAGTGAAAAGATGCCTAGCGAGATTTCCTACGAGCAGTACTTC.

In DNA, the CDR3 is TGTGCCAGCAGTGCGGCGTCCGCCTACGAGCAGTACTTC. Residues: CASSAASAYEQYF. The chain links TRBV6-1 to TRBJ2-7, with D unresolved. This CDR3 contains 13 residues. Germline assignment: CDR1 MNHNS and CDR2 SASEGT. V lost 4 bases to trimming and J lost 2 bases, with 9 bases between them.